What follows describes a single T cell receptor (beta chain). This entry is derived from a study of blood T cell repertoires in COVID-19. Trimming left V 3 bases short and J 10 bases short, with 7 bases between. The CDR3 runs 12 residues. How the authors handled the data: How many nucleated cells were present was estimated from reference gene primer amplification. Repertoires were generated with immunoSEQ multiplex PCR, while TCRdb's copy carries only in-frame clones and drops some. D and trimming come from the DNA, and the V and J calls and clone size come from that table. The sample consists of approximately 280,000 clones, approximately 89% of them appearing once.

The receptor's source is a woman aged 55 to 70 with acute or convalescent COVID-19. V usage is TRBV12-3 or TRBV12-4 and J usage is TRBJ1-6; D is undetermined. The sequenced sample was peripheral blood. For the CDR3, the DNA is TGTGCCAGCAGTTTCGAGAGCTCACCCCTCCACTTT. This codes for CASSFESSPLHF.